The sequence of this TCR beta chain was determined in a study of T-cell memory formation after mild COVID-19. From the 5' RACE reads, TCRdb called clonotypes with MiXCR, one entry per CDR3 protein. This sample has 140,000 to 150,000 distinct CDR3 sequences, with approximately 25% found just once. There are a few counts of this clonotype. Input material: PBMCs or a T cell subset sorted from them (not recorded which). This TCR derives from an adult woman who had mild COVID-19 (a few samples of this study predate the infection). Cell type and time point are not known.

DNA for the CDR3: TGTGCCTGGAGTGACGACATGCAGCCCCAGCATTTT. Its protein is CAWSDDMQPQHF. The rearrangement joins TRBV30 to TRBJ1-5; D gene unclear. CDR1 is GTSNPN and CDR2 is SVGIG in the germline V gene (reference sequence). Trimming removed 1 base from V and 7 bases from J, with 8 bases in between. The CDR3 contains 12 residues.